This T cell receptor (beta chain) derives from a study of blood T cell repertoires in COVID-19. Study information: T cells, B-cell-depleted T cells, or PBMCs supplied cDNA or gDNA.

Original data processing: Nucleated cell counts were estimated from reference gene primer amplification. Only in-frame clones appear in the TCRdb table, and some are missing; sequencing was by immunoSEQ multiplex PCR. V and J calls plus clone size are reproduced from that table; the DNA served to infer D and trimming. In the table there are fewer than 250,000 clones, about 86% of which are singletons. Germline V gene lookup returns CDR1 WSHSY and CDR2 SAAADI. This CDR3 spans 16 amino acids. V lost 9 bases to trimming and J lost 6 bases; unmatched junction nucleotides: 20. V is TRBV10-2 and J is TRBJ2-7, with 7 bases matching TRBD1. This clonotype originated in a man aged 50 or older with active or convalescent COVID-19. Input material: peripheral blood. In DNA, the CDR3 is TGCGCCAGTTCCGCCCGACAGGGCCGCGGTTACTCCGAGCAGTACTTC. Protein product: CASSARQGRGYSEQYF.